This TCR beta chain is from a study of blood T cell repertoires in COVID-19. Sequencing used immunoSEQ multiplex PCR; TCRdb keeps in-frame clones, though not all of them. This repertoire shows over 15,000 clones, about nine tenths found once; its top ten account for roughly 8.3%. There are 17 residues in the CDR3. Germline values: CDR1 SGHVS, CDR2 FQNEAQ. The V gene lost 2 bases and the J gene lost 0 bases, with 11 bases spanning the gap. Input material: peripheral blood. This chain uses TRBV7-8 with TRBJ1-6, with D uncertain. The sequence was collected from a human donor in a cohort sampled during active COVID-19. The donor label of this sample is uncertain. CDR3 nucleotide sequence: TGTGCCAGCAGCTTAAAAGGGAGAAGCTCCTATAATTCACCCCTCCACTTT. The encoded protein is CASSLKGRSSYNSPLHF.